This TCR beta chain comes out of a study of T cell repertoires in cytomegalovirus infection. From the reads, TCRdb called clonotypes with MiXCR, one entry per CDR3 protein. The sample contains around 350,000 distinct CDR3 sequences, around 18% of which appear only once. V was shortened by 5 bases and J by 2 bases, with 16 bases between the two germline ends. There are 15 residues in the CDR3. In germline, CDR1 is SGHVS, CDR2 FQNEAQ. At least ten counts were recorded for this clonotype. The genes are TRBV7-8 and TRBJ2-7; D is possibly TRBD1 or TRBD2 (6 bases each). Input material: PBMCs. This sequence was found in a human donor in good health (CMV status not recorded). Some clones in this sample may be carry-over from other donors' samples. CDR3 coding DNA: TGTGCCAGCAGCCAGGGTCGGAGGGGGACCTACGAGCAGTACTTC. This sequence encodes CASSQGRRGTYEQYF.